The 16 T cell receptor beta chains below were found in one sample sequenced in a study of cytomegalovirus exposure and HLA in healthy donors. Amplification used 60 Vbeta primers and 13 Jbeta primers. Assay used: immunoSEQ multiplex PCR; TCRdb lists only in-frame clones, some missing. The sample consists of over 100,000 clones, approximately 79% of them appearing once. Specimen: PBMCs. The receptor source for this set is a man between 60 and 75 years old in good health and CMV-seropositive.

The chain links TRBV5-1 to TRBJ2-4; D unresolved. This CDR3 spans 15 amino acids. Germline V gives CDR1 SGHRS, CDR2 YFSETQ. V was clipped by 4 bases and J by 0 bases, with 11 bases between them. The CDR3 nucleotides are TGCGCCAGCAGCCGCGAGCCAATAGCCAAAAACATTCAGTACTTC. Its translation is CASSREPIAKNIQYF.

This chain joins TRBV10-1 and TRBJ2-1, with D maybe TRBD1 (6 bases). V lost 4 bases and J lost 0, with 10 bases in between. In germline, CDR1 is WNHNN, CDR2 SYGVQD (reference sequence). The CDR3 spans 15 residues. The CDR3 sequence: CASSATGSSYNEQFF. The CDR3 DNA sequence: TGCGCCAGCAGTGCAACAGGGAGCTCCTACAATGAGCAGTTCTTC.

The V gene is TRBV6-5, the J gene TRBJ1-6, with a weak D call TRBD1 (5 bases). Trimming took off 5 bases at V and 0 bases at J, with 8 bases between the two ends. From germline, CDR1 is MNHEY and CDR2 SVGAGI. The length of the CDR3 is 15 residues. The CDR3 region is CASSVQGSYNSPLHF. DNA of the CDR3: TGTGCCAGCAGTGTTCAGGGCTCCTATAATTCACCCCTCCACTTT.

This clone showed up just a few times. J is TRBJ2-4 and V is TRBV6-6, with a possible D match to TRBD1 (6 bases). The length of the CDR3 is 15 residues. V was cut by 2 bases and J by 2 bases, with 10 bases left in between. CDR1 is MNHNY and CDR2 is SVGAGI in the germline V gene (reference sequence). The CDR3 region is CASSYVRGSKNIQYF. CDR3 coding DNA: TGTGCCAGCAGTTACGTCAGGGGATCCAAAAACATTCAGTACTTC.

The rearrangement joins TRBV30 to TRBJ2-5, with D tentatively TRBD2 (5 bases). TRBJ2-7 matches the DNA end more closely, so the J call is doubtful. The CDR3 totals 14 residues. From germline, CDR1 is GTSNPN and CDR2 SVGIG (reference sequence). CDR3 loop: CAWSTFAGTHEQYF. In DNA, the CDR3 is TGTGCCTGGAGTACATTTGCGGGCACTCACGAGCAGTACTTC.

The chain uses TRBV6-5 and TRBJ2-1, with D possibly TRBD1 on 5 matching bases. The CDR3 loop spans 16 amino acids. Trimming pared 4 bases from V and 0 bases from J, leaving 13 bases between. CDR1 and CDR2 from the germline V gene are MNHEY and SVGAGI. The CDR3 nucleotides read TGTGCCAGCAGTTCATGGCAGGGAAGCTCCTACAATGAGCAGTTCTTC. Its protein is CASSSWQGSSYNEQFF.

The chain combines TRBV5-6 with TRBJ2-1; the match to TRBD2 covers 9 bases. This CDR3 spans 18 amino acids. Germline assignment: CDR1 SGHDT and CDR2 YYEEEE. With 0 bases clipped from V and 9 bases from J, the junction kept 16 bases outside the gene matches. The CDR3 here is CASSLGGGGGAEGVEQFF. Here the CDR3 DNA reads TGTGCCAGCAGCTTGGGCGGGGGCGGGGGGGCCGAAGGGGTTGAGCAGTTCTTC.

The CDR3 here is CASTTRASDPYNEQFF. CDR3 in DNA: TGTGCCAGTACCACTCGCGCTAGCGACCCCTACAATGAGCAGTTCTTC. V and J are TRBV19 and TRBJ2-1, with D possibly being TRBD2 (6 bases). CDR1 is LNHDA and CDR2 is SQIVND in the germline V gene (reference sequence). The CDR3 contains 16 residues. Deletions cut 7 bases from V and 2 bases from J, with 18 bases between. The full variable domain, with the rest looked up from reference TRBV19 and TRBJ2-1, is DGGITQSPKYLFRKEGQNVTLSCEQNLNHDAMYWYRQDPGQGLRLIYYSQIVNDFQKGDIAEGYSVSREKKESFPLTVTSAQKNPTAFYLCASTTRASDPYNEQFFGPGTRLTVL.

CDR3 nucleotide sequence: TGTGCCAGCAGCGTCGGGGGGGAGAGGACTGAAGCTTTCTTT. Protein: CASSVGGERTEAFF. This chain connects TRBV9 to TRBJ1-1; TRBD1 might be the D (5 bases). Germline CDR1 is SGDLS and CDR2 is YYNGEE. The length of the CDR3 is 14 residues. The V end lost 2 bases, the J end lost 5 bases, and 13 bases lay between the germline ends.

The CDR3, as DNA: TGTGCCAGCAGTTTTACAGGGGCGGGACAGCCCCAGCATTTT. It translates to CASSFTGAGQPQHF. The chain has TRBV27 and TRBJ1-5; 7 bases line up with TRBD1. V was clipped by 3 bases and J by 7 bases; unmatched bases: 6. This CDR3 spans 14 amino acids. Germline V gives CDR1 MNHEY, CDR2 SMNVEV (reference sequence).

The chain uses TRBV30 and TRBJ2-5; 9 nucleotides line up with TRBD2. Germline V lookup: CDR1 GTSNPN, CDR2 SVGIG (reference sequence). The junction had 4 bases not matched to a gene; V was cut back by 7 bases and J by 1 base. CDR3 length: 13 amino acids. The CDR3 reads CALAGGSQETQYF. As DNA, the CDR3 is TGTGCCTTGGCGGGGGGGTCCCAAGAGACCCAGTACTTC.

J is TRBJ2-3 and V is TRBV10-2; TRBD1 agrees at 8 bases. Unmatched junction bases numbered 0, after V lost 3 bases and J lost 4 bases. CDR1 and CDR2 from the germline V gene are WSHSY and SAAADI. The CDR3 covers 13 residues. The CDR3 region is CASSEQGADTQYF. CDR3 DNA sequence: TGCGCCAGCAGTGAACAGGGGGCAGATACGCAGTATTTT.

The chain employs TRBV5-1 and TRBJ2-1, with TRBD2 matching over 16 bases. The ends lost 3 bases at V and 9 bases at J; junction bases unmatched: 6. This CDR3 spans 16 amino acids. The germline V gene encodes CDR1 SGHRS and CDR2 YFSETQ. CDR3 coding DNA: TGCGCCAGCAGCTGGGGACTAGCGGGGGGGCCGACTGAGCAGTTCTTC. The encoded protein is CASSWGLAGGPTEQFF.

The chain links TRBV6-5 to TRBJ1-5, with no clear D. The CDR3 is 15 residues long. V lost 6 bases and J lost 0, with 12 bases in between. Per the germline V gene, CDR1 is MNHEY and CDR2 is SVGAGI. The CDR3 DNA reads TGTGCCAGCAGACCATTGACACTTAGCAATCAGCCCCAGCATTTT. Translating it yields CASRPLTLSNQPQHF.

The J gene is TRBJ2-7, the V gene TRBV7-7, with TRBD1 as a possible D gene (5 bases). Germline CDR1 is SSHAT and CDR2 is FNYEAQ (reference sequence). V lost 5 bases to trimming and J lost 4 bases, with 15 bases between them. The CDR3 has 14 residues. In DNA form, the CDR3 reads TGTGCCAGCAGCCAAGGATACCAGGGTTACGAGCAGTACTTC. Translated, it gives CASSQGYQGYEQYF.

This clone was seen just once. The CDR3 region has the DNA TGTGCCAGCTCACCACCGGCAAGGACCGTTGGGGCCGAGCAGTACTTC. Its translation: CASSPPARTVGAEQYF. V is TRBV18 and J is TRBJ2-7; TRBD1 is a possible D gene (5 bases). This CDR3 is 16 amino acids long. The V end was cut by 0 bases, the J end by 6 bases, with 18 bases between. Germline assignment: CDR1 KGHSH and CDR2 LQKENI.